The clone carrying this T cell receptor (beta chain) was seen ten or more times. The sample comes from a study of glioma-infiltrating T cells. Using RNA template, CDR3s of TCR alpha and beta were amplified with iRepertoire arm-PCR. TCRdb called the multiplex PCR reads again in MiXCR, with one record for every CDR3 protein. The data contain roughly 120,000 distinct CDR3 sequences, around a quarter of them singletons. The germline gives CDR1 LGHDT, CDR2 YNNKEL (reference sequence). The CDR3 sequence is 14 residues long. The V and J ends lost 3 bases and 8 bases respectively, with 14 bases between them. The TCR was taken from a human donor with low-grade glioma or glioblastoma, undergoing nonglioma brain surgery, or in good health (not recorded which). The chain couples TRBV3-1 to TRBJ2-1; D might be TRBD1 (6 bases). Source material: glioma tissue, nonneoplastic brain tissue, or PBMCs (not recorded which). The CDR3 spells CASSHHDRPHEQFF. In DNA form, the CDR3 reads TGTGCCAGCAGCCATCACGACAGGCCGCATGAGCAGTTCTTC.